Listed here is a single T cell receptor beta chain. Per the authors' pipeline: Estimated nucleated cell counts came from reference gene primer amplification. Data came from immunoSEQ multiplex PCR; TCRdb stores just in-frame clones and leaves some out. V, J and clone size derive from that table, while D and trimming were established from the DNA sequence. The table lists 280,000 or so clones, approximately 86% of them singletons. The entry originates in a study of blood T cell repertoires in COVID-19. Study context: The samples span acute and convalescent COVID-19 from the United States, Italy and Spain. The cDNA or gDNA used as material had been derived from T cells, B-cell-depleted T cells, or PBMCs.

Germline assignment: CDR1 SGHRS and CDR2 YFSETQ. V was cut by 4 bases and J by 6 bases, with 8 bases left in between. This CDR3 has 12 amino acids. This rearrangement joins TRBV5-1 to TRBJ2-1; possibly TRBD2 for D (5 bases). The receptor comes from a woman aged 30 to 39 who had recovered from COVID-19. The source material was peripheral blood. The CDR3 protein is CASSHGVNEQFF. The CDR3 nucleotides read TGCGCCAGCAGCCACGGGGTCAATGAGCAGTTCTTC.